These 23 T cell receptor beta chains were sequenced from one sample in a study of blood T cell repertoires in COVID-19. Data came from immunoSEQ multiplex PCR; TCRdb stores just in-frame clones and leaves some out. In the table there are approximately 210,000 clones, more than 75% of which are singletons. The sequenced sample was PBMCs or T cells enriched from blood (not recorded which). These receptors originate from a woman between 50 and 59 years old with acute COVID-19.

The DNA of the CDR3 is TGTGCCAGCAGCCGGAGGGAGGGAGGCCAAGAGACCCAGTACTTC. This sequence encodes CASSRREGGQETQYF. The chain is built from TRBV4-2 and TRBJ2-5, with TRBD2 matching 7 bases. Trimming cost V 4 bases and J 1 base; bases outside gene matches: 6. This CDR3 spans 15 amino acids. Germline V gene lookup returns CDR1 LGHNA and CDR2 YNFKEQ.

V gene TRBV28 combines with J gene TRBJ1-2; 11 bases are a match to TRBD1. Germline loops: CDR1 MDHEN, CDR2 SYDVKM. V was pared by 6 bases and J by 7 bases, with 4 bases of the junction left unmatched. This CDR3 is built from 13 residues. The CDR3, as DNA: TGTGCCAGCAGCCCCGGGACAGGGGGTGGCTACACCTTC. Translation gives CASSPGTGGGYTF.

V is TRBV6-5 and J is TRBJ1-2; 7 bases agree with TRBD1. Per the germline V gene, CDR1 is MNHEY and CDR2 is SVGAGI. V shed 7 bases and J 0 bases; nucleotides not matched to a gene: 8. The CDR3 covers 15 residues. The CDR3 nucleotides read TGTGCCAGCACAGGACAGGACCGAGCTAACTATGGCTACACCTTC. It yields the protein CASTGQDRANYGYTF.

This chain joins TRBV7-2 and TRBJ2-5; 7 bases are shared with TRBD1. Per germline, CDR1 SGHTA and CDR2 FQGNSA. V dropped 5 bases and J dropped 1; count of bases not matched to a gene: 13. The CDR3 spans 17 residues. CDR3 in amino acids: CASSDAQGITVQETQYF. The CDR3 nucleotides read TGTGCCAGCAGCGATGCACAGGGGATCACTGTCCAAGAGACCCAGTACTTC.

This clone was recorded once. The CDR3 here is CASSRTGGHTEAFF. For the CDR3, the DNA is TGTGCCAGCAGCCGGACAGGGGGACACACTGAAGCTTTCTTT. The chain combines TRBV7-9 with TRBJ1-1, with 10 nucleotides matching TRBD1. This CDR3 contains 14 residues. V lost 5 bases, J lost 3 bases, and 3 bases stayed unmatched. Germline CDR1 reads SEHNR; CDR2 reads FQNEAQ (reference sequence).

The genes are TRBV27 and TRBJ1-6, with D uncertain. The V gene lost 10 bases and the J gene lost 5 bases, with 15 bases spanning the gap. The germline gives CDR1 MNHEY, CDR2 SMNVEV (reference sequence). CDR3 size: 14 residues. DNA of the CDR3: TGTGCCAACCGTTTTACGAACAATAATTCACCCCTCCACTTT. Encoded protein: CANRFTNNNSPLHF.

This clone was detected only a few times. This chain joins TRBV10-1 and TRBJ1-3, with a tentative D call TRBD1 (6 bases). Trimming stripped 7 bases from V and 0 bases from J, with 10 bases between. The CDR3 is 14 residues long. Germline V gene data show CDR1 as WNHNN and CDR2 as SYGVQD (reference sequence). The CDR3 DNA reads as TGCGCCAGCAAGGGACATCTCTCTGGAAACACCATATATTTT. It translates to CASKGHLSGNTIYF.

The V call is TRBV11-2, the J call TRBJ2-1, with a tentative D call TRBD2 (6 bases). Looked up from germline, CDR1 is SGHAT and CDR2 is FQNNGV. The CDR3 is 16 amino acids. Deletions cut 5 bases from V and 0 bases from J, with 14 bases between. CDR3 amino acids: CASSARGAFSYNEQFF. The CDR3 DNA sequence: TGTGCCAGCAGCGCGCGCGGGGCTTTCTCCTACAATGAGCAGTTCTTC.

The chain uses TRBV3-1 (or the pseudogene TRBV3-2) and TRBJ2-6; D is possibly TRBD1 (5 bases). Trimming removed 3 bases from V and 2 bases from J, with 11 bases in between. Per the germline V gene, CDR1 is LGHDT and CDR2 is YNNKEL (reference sequence). This CDR3 is built from 16 residues. This CDR3 is CASSHSRTPGANVLTF. The CDR3 DNA follows: TGTGCCAGCAGCCATAGCAGGACACCTGGGGCCAACGTCCTGACTTTC.

Turning to this clone: Sequence at one end of the junction differs from germline and may be a read error. The same CDR3 also results from other DNA sequences found in this sample. The V gene is TRBV9, the J gene TRBJ1-2; possible D gene TRBD1, 5 bases. The CDR3 has 13 amino acids. CDR1 is SGDLS, CDR2 YYNGEE, per germline. DNA of the CDR3: TGTGCCCGCAGTGGCGGGGGGGGCTATGGCTACACCTTC. It codes for CARSGGGGYGYTF.

This clone appeared a single time. The gene calls are TRBV9 and TRBJ2-5, with unresolved D. Trimming cost V 4 bases and J 5 bases, with 21 bases left between them. Germline V lookup: CDR1 SGDLS, CDR2 YYNGEE. This CDR3 comprises 16 residues. The CDR3 DNA is TGTGCCAGCAGCCCCCGTTTTGAGGAACCCTGGGAGACCCAGTACTTC. It is translated as CASSPRFEEPWETQYF. Based on the CDR3 plus reference TRBV9 and TRBJ2-5, the full variable domain is DSGVTQTPKHLITATGQRVTLRCSPRSGDLSVYWYQQSLDQGLQFLIQYYNGEERAKGNILERFSAQQFPDLHSELNLSSLELGDSALYFCASSPRFEEPWETQYFGPGTRLLVL.

The genes are TRBV4-1 and TRBJ2-5; a weak D match, TRBD1 (5 bases). CDR1 MGHRA and CDR2 YSYEKL come from the germline V gene. The CDR3 has 15 residues. Trimming took 1 base from V and 0 from J, leaving 9 bases between them. The CDR3 DNA is TGCGCCAGCAGCCAAGCACAGGTGTACCAAGAGACCCAGTACTTC. This encodes CASSQAQVYQETQYF.

This chain links TRBV9 with TRBJ2-1; no definite D call. Germline assignment: CDR1 SGDLS and CDR2 YYNGEE. Deletions cut 5 bases from V and 0 bases from J, with 15 bases between. CDR3 size: 16 residues. The CDR3 DNA is TGTGCCAGCAGATCGCCCGGGTCCAGCTCCTACAATGAGCAGTTCTTC. Its protein product is CASRSPGSSSYNEQFF.

This sequence joins TRBV3-1 (or the pseudogene TRBV3-2) and TRBJ2-1; TRBD2 agrees at 10 bases. V lost 4 bases to trimming and J lost 7 bases; unmatched junction nucleotides: 19. The CDR3 runs 19 residues. The germline CDR1 and CDR2 sequences are LGHDT and YNNKEL (reference sequence). The CDR3 bases are TGTGCCAGCAGCCCCCGCACCCTATCTAGCGGGGGCCCTCGAAATGAGCAGTTCTTC. Translation gives CASSPRTLSSGGPRNEQFF.

V and J are TRBV5-4 and TRBJ2-1; 15 nucleotides align to TRBD2. This CDR3 spans 13 amino acids. The V gene end was trimmed by 10 bases and the J gene end by 9 bases; junction bases not matched to a gene: 5. Germline values: CDR1 SGHNT, CDR2 YYREEE (reference sequence). In nucleotides, the CDR3 is TGTGCCCTGTGGACTAGCGGGGGGGGTGAGCAGTTCTTC. This encodes CALWTSGGGEQFF. The whole variable domain, filled in from reference TRBV5-4 and TRBJ2-1, reads ETGVTQSPTHLIKTRGQQVTLRCSSQSGHNTVSWYQQALGQGPQFIFQYYREEENGRGNFPPRFSGLQFPNYSSELNVNALELDDSALYLCALWTSGGGEQFFGPGTRLTVL.

The gene calls are TRBV6-6 and TRBJ2-7; TRBD2 is a possible D gene (6 bases). The CDR3 length is 15 residues. Trimming stripped 6 bases from V and 4 bases from J, with 19 bases between. From germline, CDR1 is MNHNY and CDR2 SVGAGI (reference sequence). CDR3 coding DNA: TGTGCCAGCAGGGGCTCGCAGGGAGGCTTGTACGAGCAGTACGTC. Encoded protein: CASRGSQGGLYEQYV.

In the case of this clone: Other DNA sequences in the same sample also yield this CDR3. The rearrangement uses TRBV5-1 and TRBJ1-4; TRBD1 is a possible D gene (6 bases). The germline V gene has CDR1 SGHRS and CDR2 YFSETQ. The CDR3 spans 15 residues. V was trimmed by 2 bases and J by 0 bases, leaving 8 bases between them. The CDR3 here is CASSLQGATNEKLFF. Here the CDR3 DNA reads TGCGCCAGCAGCTTACAGGGTGCAACTAATGAAAAACTGTTTTTT.

The chain carries TRBV7-8 and TRBJ1-2, with 10 bases matching TRBD1. This CDR3 is 14 amino acids long. Trimming cost V 5 bases and J 7 bases; bases outside gene matches: 7. Germline V gene data show CDR1 as SGHVS and CDR2 as FQNEAQ. In nucleotides, the CDR3 is TGTGCCAGCAGCGACGACAGGGGGCTGGGTGGCTACACCTTC. Its translation: CASSDDRGLGGYTF. Together with reference TRBV7-8 and TRBJ1-2, the CDR3 gives the full variable domain: GAGVSQSPRYKVAKRGQDVALRCDPISGHVSLFWYQQALGQGPEFLTYFQNEAQLDKSGLPSDRFFAERPEGSVSTLKIQRTQQEDSAVYLCASSDDRGLGGYTFGSGTRLTVV.

The chain carries TRBV7-9 and TRBJ1-2; D perhaps matches TRBD1 (5 bases). V shed 5 bases and J shed 3 bases, with 16 bases lying between them. This CDR3 is built from 15 residues. CDR1 and CDR2 from the germline V gene are SEHNR and FQNEAQ (reference sequence). The CDR3 region is CASSPRTGGDYGYTF. For the CDR3, the DNA is TGTGCCAGCAGCCCAAGGACGGGGGGAGACTATGGCTACACCTTC.

This chain connects TRBV19 to TRBJ2-3; 16 bases fit TRBD2. The germline gives CDR1 LNHDA, CDR2 SQIVND (reference sequence). This CDR3 is 17 amino acids long. With V trimmed by 6 bases and J by 5 bases, 8 bases remained unmatched. The CDR3 spells CASRDRGLAGGQDTQYF. DNA of the CDR3: TGTGCCAGTAGGGACAGGGGACTAGCGGGGGGGCAAGATACGCAGTATTTT.

This clone appeared a single time. CDR3: CAWSWTGATDTQYF. As DNA, the CDR3 is TGTGCCTGGTCATGGACAGGGGCCACAGATACGCAGTATTTT. The J gene is TRBJ2-3, the V gene TRBV30; TRBD1 agrees at 9 bases. CDR3 size: 14 residues. Trimming cost V 5 bases and J 2 bases; bases outside gene matches: 5. In germline, CDR1 is GTSNPN, CDR2 SVGIG (reference sequence).

This clone came up a few times. The chain recombines TRBV28 with TRBJ1-2; 7 bases map to TRBD1. This CDR3 comprises 15 residues. V shed 6 bases, J shed 6 bases, and the junction held 13 bases outside the gene matches. Germline CDR1 MDHEN, CDR2 SYDVKM. The DNA of the CDR3 is TGTGCCAGCAGCCCCATTCCGGCAGGGGGTAATGGCTACACCTTC. As protein: CASSPIPAGGNGYTF.

This clone was counted once. This chain connects TRBV19 to TRBJ2-1; tentative D call: TRBD1 (5 bases). Germline V gene lookup returns CDR1 LNHDA and CDR2 SQIVND (reference sequence). V lost 8 bases and J 6 bases, leaving 20 bases between the germline ends. This CDR3 has 15 amino acids. The DNA of the CDR3 is TGTGCCAGTGGAACCCAGAGAACAGGTAGCAATGAGCAGTTCTTC. Residues: CASGTQRTGSNEQFF.